This TCR beta chain was recovered during a study of blood T cell repertoires in COVID-19. For the study at large: PBMCs, B-cell-depleted T cells, or T cells were the source of the cDNA or gDNA that made up the material.

Generated by immunoSEQ multiplex PCR, the TCRdb table keeps only in-frame clones and is missing some. The data hold 100,000 to 150,000 clones, with 75% to 90% observed a single time. Input material: peripheral blood. This receptor was taken from a man aged 55-75 years with COVID-19, enrolled during active disease.

The CDR3 DNA reads as TGTGCCAGCAGCTTGGATGGACTAGCCGGGAACACCGGGGAGCTGTTTTTT. Translating it yields CASSLDGLAGNTGELFF. J is TRBJ2-2 and V is TRBV5-4; 8 nucleotides match TRBD2. V shed 0 bases and J 1 base; nucleotides not matched to a gene: 5. The CDR3 totals 17 residues. CDR1 SGHNT and CDR2 YYREEE come from the germline V gene (reference sequence).